This is a list of T cell receptor beta chains from one sample in a study of response to subunit inactivated influenza vaccine. In TCRdb, the RT-PCR reads were re-called with MiXCR into one record per CDR3 protein. The sample carries about 180,000 distinct CDR3 sequences, about 9% recorded once. The specimen comprised non-naive T cells sorted from PBMCs, sampled on the day of vaccination. The receptors were gathered from a man in his fifties who received an inactivated influenza vaccine. CDR3s include the opening cysteine and the closing phenylalanine or tryptophan. The D gene is left open where the match is weak. Size is stated for part of the rows, as once, few or many counts, or as a class when the clone is expanded.

>TRBV5-6|.|TRBJ1-1|.
CASSPLTGARGTEAFF
TGTGCCAGCAGCCCTCTTACGGGGGCACGGGGGACTGAAGCTTTCTTT
>TRBV11-2|few|TRBJ2-5|.
CASSGGHQETQYF
TGTGCCAGCAGCGGCGGCCACCAAGAGACCCAGTACTTC
>TRBV5-5|few|TRBJ2-3|.
CASSLSGRSTDTQYF
TGTGCCAGCAGCTTAAGCGGGCGGAGCACAGATACGCAGTATTTT
>TRBV24-1|few|TRBJ2-5|TRBD2
CATSDALAGRAETQYF
TGTGCCACCAGTGATGCGCTAGCGGGGAGGGCAGAGACCCAGTACTTC
>TRBV28|.|TRBJ2-1|.
CASSADFQSSYNEQFF
TGTGCCAGCAGTGCCGACTTCCAGAGCTCCTACAATGAGCAGTTCTTC
>TRBV5-1|many|TRBJ2-7|.
CASSLGGQNSYEQYF
TGCGCCAGCAGCTTGGGGGGACAAAACTCCTACGAGCAGTACTTC
>TRBV4-1|few|TRBJ2-2|.
CASSQELTTATGELFF
TGCGCCAGCAGCCAAGAACTGACAACAGCCACCGGGGAGCTGTTTTTT
>TRBV11-2|few|TRBJ2-3|.
CASSLSGTIPYF
TGTGCCAGCAGCCTTTCCGGGACAATTCCGTATTTT
>TRBV7-2|few|TRBJ1-4|.
CASSLARASGEKLFF
TGTGCCAGCAGCTTAGCGAGGGCGTCGGGTGAAAAACTGTTTTTT
>TRBV7-9|few|TRBJ2-3|.
CASSLAELARTDTQYF
TGTGCCAGCAGCTTAGCGGAGTTGGCCAGAACAGATACGCAGTATTTT
>TRBV29-1|.|TRBJ2-1|TRBD2
CSVLVRRGAYNEQFF
TGCAGCGTCCTCGTTAGGCGGGGGGCCTACAATGAGCAGTTCTTC
>TRBV5-5|many|TRBJ2-5|TRBD1
CASSEGTVQETQYF
TGTGCCAGCAGCGAAGGGACAGTACAAGAGACCCAGTACTTC
>TRBV12-3/TRBV12-4|.|TRBJ1-1|.
CASSFLGKANTEAFF
TGTGCCAGCAGTTTTTTGGGGAAGGCGAACACTGAAGCTTTCTTT
>TRBV24-1|few|TRBJ2-3|TRBD1
CATSDTGGSTDTQYF
TGTGCCACCAGTGATACAGGGGGTAGCACAGATACGCAGTATTTT
>TRBV7-8|.|TRBJ2-1|.
CASSFWGGRGSYNEQFF
TGTGCCAGCAGCTTTTGGGGGGGCAGGGGCTCCTACAATGAGCAGTTCTTC
>TRBV29-1|many|TRBJ2-7|TRBD1
CSVETGWDSYEQYF
TGCAGCGTTGAGACAGGGTGGGACTCCTACGAGCAGTACTTC
>TRBV2|few|TRBJ2-2|.
CASSEALGAGELFF
TGTGCCAGCAGTGAAGCGCTTGGGGCCGGGGAGCTGTTTTTT
>TRBV4-3|.|TRBJ2-5|TRBD1
CASSLVGQGAVETQYF
TGCGCCAGCAGCCTAGTGGGACAGGGGGCTGTAGAGACCCAGTACTTC
>TRBV5-1|many|TRBJ1-5|.
CASSLEGQPQHF
TGCGCCAGCAGCTTGGAGGGGCAGCCCCAGCATTTT
>TRBV19|.|TRBJ1-2|.
CASSKSVRANYGYTF
TGTGCCAGTAGCAAATCTGTAAGGGCCAACTATGGCTACACCTTC
>TRBV5-1|many|TRBJ1-2|TRBD1
CASSLRQGGGGYTF
TGCGCCAGCAGCTTACGACAGGGGGGCGGTGGCTACACCTTC
>TRBV20-1|.|TRBJ1-6|.
CSARVWAGNNSPLHF
TGCAGTGCTAGAGTTTGGGCCGGTAATAATTCACCCCTCCACTTT
>TRBV7-8|.|TRBJ2-7|.
CASRKQGTGEQYF
TGTGCCAGCAGGAAACAGGGAACGGGGGAGCAGTACTTC
>TRBV6-6|.|TRBJ2-5|.
CASSRGQKETQYF
TGTGCCAGCAGCCGAGGACAGAAGGAGACCCAGTACTTC
>TRBV5-1|many|TRBJ2-1|TRBD2
CASSSEPGQRTSGFAYNEQFF
TGCGCCAGCAGCTCGGAACCGGGACAGAGGACTAGCGGATTCGCCTACAATGAGCAGTTCTTC
>TRBV7-8|.|TRBJ2-5|TRBD2
CASSLEGLAGAMGSRETQYF
TGTGCCAGCAGCTTAGAGGGACTAGCGGGAGCAATGGGGAGTCGGGAGACCCAGTACTTC
>TRBV9|.|TRBJ2-2|.
CASSVDIGGVDTGELFF
TGTGCCAGCAGCGTAGATATCGGGGGAGTTGACACCGGGGAGCTGTTTTTT
>TRBV29-1|many|TRBJ2-7|.
CSVEASSKRQQYF
TGCAGCGTTGAAGCATCGAGTAAAAGGCAACAGTACTTC
>TRBV6-1|.|TRBJ2-3|.
CASSEAVTAGIADTQYF
TGTGCCAGCAGTGAAGCGGTGACGGCCGGAATTGCAGATACGCAGTATTTT
>TRBV24-1|few|TRBJ2-7|.
CATSAGLAPYEQYF
TGTGCCACCAGTGCGGGGCTGGCCCCCTACGAGCAGTACTTC
>TRBV24-1|many|TRBJ1-2|.
CATSVGRAYGYTF
TGTGCCACCAGTGTCGGCAGGGCCTATGGCTACACCTTC
>TRBV6-2/TRBV6-3|many|TRBJ2-3|.
CASSYSPGLVLTDTQYF
TGTGCCAGCAGTTACTCACCGGGACTTGTTCTCACAGATACGCAGTATTTT
>TRBV6-2/TRBV6-3|many|TRBJ2-7|.
CASSYSERREQYF
TGTGCCAGCAGTTACTCCGAGAGGCGCGAGCAGTACTTC
>TRBV6-2/TRBV6-3|.|TRBJ2-7|.
CASSPNEVVEQYF
TGTGCCAGCAGCCCCAACGAAGTTGTCGAGCAGTACTTC
>TRBV24-1|many|TRBJ1-2|.
CATSDRANNYGYTF
TGTGCCACCAGTGATCGGGCGAACAACTATGGCTACACCTTC
>TRBV28|.|TRBJ2-7|TRBD1
CASSPTGVLYEQYF
TGTGCCAGCAGCCCGACAGGGGTACTCTACGAGCAGTACTTC
>TRBV11-2|.|TRBJ2-7|.
CASSRPEEGAYEQYF
TGTGCCAGCAGCCGCCCGGAGGAGGGGGCCTACGAGCAGTACTTC
>TRBV2|.|TRBJ2-7|TRBD2
CASRRLAGGPTYF
TGTGCCAGCAGAAGACTAGCGGGAGGGCCGACGTACTTC
>TRBV29-1|many|TRBJ1-2|.
CSVGDSQYGYTF
TGCAGCGTGGGTGACAGTCAGTATGGCTACACCTTC
>TRBV11-2|few|TRBJ2-7|TRBD1
CASSLIGSTGGYTPHYEQYF
TGTGCCAGCAGCTTAATAGGTAGTACAGGGGGCTACACTCCCCATTACGAGCAGTACTTC
>TRBV4-1|few|TRBJ1-5|.
CASSQVSGGSNQPQHF
TGCGCCAGCAGCCAAGTTTCGGGGGGAAGCAATCAGCCCCAGCATTTT
>TRBV20-1|.|TRBJ1-2|.
CSASSRGNGYTF
TGCAGTGCTAGTTCACGAGGCAATGGCTACACCTTC